This note documents a single T cell receptor (beta chain) sequence. The target antigen is unknown. The sample belongs to a study of T cell repertoires in aging, cancer and after chemotherapy. The study's findings and limits: Untreated cancer patients had significantly lower blood TCR diversity than age-matched healthy donors. Loss of evenness, beyond lost richness, contributed to age-related TCR diversity decline in cancer patients.

Amplification of TCR beta used genomic DNA extracted from peripheral blood. TRB rearrangements spanning V, D and J were amplified using mixed TRB-A/B primers. Via MiXCR, TCRdb re-called the multiplex PCR reads, giving one row per CDR3 protein. The sample records about 10,000 distinct CDR3 sequences, about 37% being singletons. The germline CDR1 and CDR2 sequences are KGHSH and LQKENI. The CDR3 contains 16 residues. Deletions cut 4 bases from V and 0 bases from J, with 13 bases between. The source of this sequence is a human donor in good health. Sample: blood. The chain couples TRBV18 to TRBJ2-1, with a tentative D call TRBD2 (6 bases). CDR3 sequence reads: CASSHRLDPSYNEQFF. CDR3 in DNA: TGTGCCAGCTCACACCGACTAGACCCCTCCTACAATGAGCAGTTCTTC.